This T cell receptor beta chain was captured by sequencing in a study of T cell repertoires in cytomegalovirus infection (dated by TCRdb to about 2019). About the study as a whole: Because public TCR beta signatures pointed to carriage of CMV infection together with the matching HLA type, the HLA type of each donor mattered for the analysis.

Here is what the overall study found, with its caveats: In both this cohort and an independent cohort of several hundred donors, the cumulative frequency of public TCR beta family members distinguished carriers of CMV infection plus the relevant HLA type. The ex vivo response was dominated by HLA-C-restricted CMV-specific TCR beta clonotypes, which also provided the single most frequent clonotype in two of eight donors.

Sequenced on an Illumina HiSeq 1500. TCRdb's own reprocessing of the public reads used fastp at Q25 and MiXCR and kept productive beta chains. Every entry covers one CDR3 protein and lists the most common genes and DNA from its rows. Present in this sample are approximately 490,000 distinct CDR3 sequences, around 11% of which were seen just once. Roughly a tenth of the sample is held by the ten biggest clonotypes. CDR1 SEHNR and CDR2 FQNEAQ are derived from the germline V gene (reference sequence). Counted from cysteine to phenylalanine, this CDR3 has 11 amino acids. Just CDR3 DNA is preserved here, 33 bases in frame from base 1. The germline ends are 7 bases apart after V is trimmed by 5 bases and J by 8 bases. This clonotype has a count of ten or more. Its antigen is currently not known. The sample holds no much larger clone one base away, and base qualities are not on file.

The sample taken for sequencing was PBMCs. Recombination joined TRBV7-9 with TRBJ2-1, with the D gene uncertain. This TCR was sampled from a human donor in good health (CMV status not recorded). Some clones in this sample may be carry-over from other donors' samples. The CDR3 corresponds to CASSPMDEQFF. The sequenced DNA is TGTGCCAGCAGCCCCATGGATGAGCAGTTCTTC.